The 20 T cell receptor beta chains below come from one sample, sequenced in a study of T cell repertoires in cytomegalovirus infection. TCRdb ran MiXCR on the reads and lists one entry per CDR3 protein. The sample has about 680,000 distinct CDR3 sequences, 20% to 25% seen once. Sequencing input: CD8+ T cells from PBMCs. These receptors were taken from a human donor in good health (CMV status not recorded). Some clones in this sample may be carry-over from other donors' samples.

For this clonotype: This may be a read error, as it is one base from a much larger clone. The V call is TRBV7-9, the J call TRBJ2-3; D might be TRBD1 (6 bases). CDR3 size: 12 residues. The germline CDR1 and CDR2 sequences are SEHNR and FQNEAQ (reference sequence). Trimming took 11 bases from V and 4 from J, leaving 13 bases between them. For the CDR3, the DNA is TGTGCCGGCGGATGGACAGCAGATACGCAGTATTTT. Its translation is CAGGWTADTQYF.

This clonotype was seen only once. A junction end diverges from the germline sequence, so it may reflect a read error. The CDR3 region has the DNA TGCAGTGCTAGAGATGGGCGGGGCCGCAAATCTGGGGCCAACGACCTGACTTTC. Residues: CSARDGRGRKSGANDLTF. This chain connects TRBV20-1 to TRBJ2-6, with D possibly TRBD2 on 6 matching bases. CDR1 is DFQATT, CDR2 SNEGSKA, per germline (reference sequence). CDR3 size: 18 residues.

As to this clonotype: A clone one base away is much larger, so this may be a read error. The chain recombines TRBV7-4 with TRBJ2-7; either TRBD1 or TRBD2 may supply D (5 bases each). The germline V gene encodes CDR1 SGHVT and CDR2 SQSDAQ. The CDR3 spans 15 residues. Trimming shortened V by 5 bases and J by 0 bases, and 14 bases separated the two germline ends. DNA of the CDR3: TGTGCCAGCAGCACCCCCGGGACCAACTCCTACGAGCAGTACGTC. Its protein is CASSTPGTNSYEQYV.

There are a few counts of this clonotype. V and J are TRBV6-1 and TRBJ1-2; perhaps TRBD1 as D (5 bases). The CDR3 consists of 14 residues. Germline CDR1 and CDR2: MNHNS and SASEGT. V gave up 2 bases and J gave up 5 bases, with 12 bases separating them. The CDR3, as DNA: TGTGCCAGCAGTGAATTAGGGGCGGGGTATGGCTACACCTTC. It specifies CASSELGAGYGYTF.

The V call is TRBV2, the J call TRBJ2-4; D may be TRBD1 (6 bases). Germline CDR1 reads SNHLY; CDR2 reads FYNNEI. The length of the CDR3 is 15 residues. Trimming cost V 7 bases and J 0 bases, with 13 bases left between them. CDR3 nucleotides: TGTGCCAGCACAGGGGCGAAACTAGCCAAAAACATTCAGTACTTC. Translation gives CASTGAKLAKNIQYF.

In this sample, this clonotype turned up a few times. CDR3 residues: CASREPGQGAYTEAFF. The DNA of the CDR3 is TGTGCCAGTAGGGAGCCGGGACAGGGGGCCTACACTGAAGCTTTCTTT. This chain links TRBV19 with TRBJ1-1; the match to TRBD1 covers 12 bases. This CDR3 has 16 amino acids. Trimming at V came to 6 bases and at J to 3 bases, leaving 8 bases not matched to a gene. Looked up from germline, CDR1 is LNHDA and CDR2 is SQIVND (reference sequence). Looking up the rest from reference TRBV19 and TRBJ1-1 gives the full variable domain: DGGITQSPKYLFRKEGQNVTLSCEQNLNHDAMYWYRQDPGQGLRLIYYSQIVNDFQKGDIAEGYSVSREKKESFPLTVTSAQKNPTAFYLCASREPGQGAYTEAFFGQGTRLTVV.

The CDR3 bases are TGTGCCAGCAGTTACTCCGGGGGGGGATTACAAGAGACCCAGTACTTC. Translation: CASSYSGGGLQETQYF. This chain links TRBV6-5 with TRBJ2-5; 8 positions agree with TRBD2. CDR3 length: 16 residues. Germline-derived CDR1 and CDR2 are MNHEY and SVGAGI. With V trimmed by 0 bases and J by 2 bases, 5 bases remained unmatched.

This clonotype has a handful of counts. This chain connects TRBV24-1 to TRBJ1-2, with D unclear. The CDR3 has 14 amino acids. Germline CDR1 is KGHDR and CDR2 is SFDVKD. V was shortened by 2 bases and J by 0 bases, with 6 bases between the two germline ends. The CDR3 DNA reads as TGTGCCACCAGTGATTCGGCAGCTAACTATGGCTACACCTTC. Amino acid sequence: CATSDSAANYGYTF.

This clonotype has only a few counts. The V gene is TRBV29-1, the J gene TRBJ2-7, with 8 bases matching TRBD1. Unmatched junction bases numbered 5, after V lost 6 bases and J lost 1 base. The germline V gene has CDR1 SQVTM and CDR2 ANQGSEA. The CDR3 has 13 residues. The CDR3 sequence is CSVTDRGSYEQYF. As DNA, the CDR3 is TGCAGCGTGACCGACAGGGGTTCCTACGAGCAGTACTTC.

This chain's CDR3 is CASSFTGDSPLHF. CDR3 bases: TGTGCCAGCAGCTTCACAGGGGATTCACCCCTCCACTTT. The chain joins TRBV7-9 to TRBJ1-6, with 7 bases aligning to TRBD1. The CDR3 extends over 13 amino acids. Looked up from germline, CDR1 is SEHNR and CDR2 is FQNEAQ (reference sequence). J gave up 8 bases and V 3 bases, and 1 base lay outside the gene matches. Variable domain in full (rest from reference TRBV7-9 and TRBJ1-6): DTGVSQNPRHKITKRGQNVTFRCDPISEHNRLYWYRQTLGQGPEFLTYFQNEAQLEKSRLLSDRFSAERPKGSFSTLEIQRTEQGDSAMYLCASSFTGDSPLHFGNGTRLTVT.

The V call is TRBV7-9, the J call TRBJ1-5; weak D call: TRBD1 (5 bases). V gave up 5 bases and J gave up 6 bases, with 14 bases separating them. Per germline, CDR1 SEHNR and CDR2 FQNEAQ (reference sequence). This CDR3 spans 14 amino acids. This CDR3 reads CASSPPTGGQPQHF. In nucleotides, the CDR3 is TGTGCCAGCAGCCCGCCAACTGGGGGTCAGCCCCAGCATTTT.

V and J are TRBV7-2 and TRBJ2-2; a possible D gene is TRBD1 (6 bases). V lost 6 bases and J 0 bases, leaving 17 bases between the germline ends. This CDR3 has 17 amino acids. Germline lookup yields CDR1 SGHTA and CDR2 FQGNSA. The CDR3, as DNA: TGTGCCAGCAGTCCCCCCTGGGGGACAACGAACACCGGGGAGCTGTTTTTT. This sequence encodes CASSPPWGTTNTGELFF. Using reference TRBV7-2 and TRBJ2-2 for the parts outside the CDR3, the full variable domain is GAGVSQSPSNKVTEKGKDVELRCDPISGHTALYWYRQSLGQGLEFLIYFQGNSAPDKSGLPSDRFSAERTGGSVSTLTIQRTQQEDSAVYLCASSPPWGTTNTGELFFGEGSRLTVL.

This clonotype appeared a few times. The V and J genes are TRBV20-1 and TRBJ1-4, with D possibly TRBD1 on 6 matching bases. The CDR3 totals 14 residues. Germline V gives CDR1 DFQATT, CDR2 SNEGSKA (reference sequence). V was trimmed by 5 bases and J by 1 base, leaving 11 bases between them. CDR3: CSAGGRITNEKLFF. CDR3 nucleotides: TGCAGTGCTGGGGGCAGGATAACTAATGAAAAACTGTTTTTT.

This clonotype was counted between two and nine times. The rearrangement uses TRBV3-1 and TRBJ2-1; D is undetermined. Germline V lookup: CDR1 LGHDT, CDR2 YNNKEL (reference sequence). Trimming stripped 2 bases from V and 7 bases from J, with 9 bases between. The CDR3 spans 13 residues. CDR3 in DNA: TGTGCCAGCAGCCAATGGAACGGGAATGAGCAGTTCTTC. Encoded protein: CASSQWNGNEQFF.

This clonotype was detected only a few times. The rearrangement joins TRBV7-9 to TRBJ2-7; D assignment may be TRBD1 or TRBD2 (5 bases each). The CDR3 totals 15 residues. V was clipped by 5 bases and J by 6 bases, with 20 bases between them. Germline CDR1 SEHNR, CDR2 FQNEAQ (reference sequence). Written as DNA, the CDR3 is TGTGCCAGCAGCCCGATCGGAGGTGGGGGTGGCGAGCAGTACGTC. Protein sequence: CASSPIGGGGGEQYV.

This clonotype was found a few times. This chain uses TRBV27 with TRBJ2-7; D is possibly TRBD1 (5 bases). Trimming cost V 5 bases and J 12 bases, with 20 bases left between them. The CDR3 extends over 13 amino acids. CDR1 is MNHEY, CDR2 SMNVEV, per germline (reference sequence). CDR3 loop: CASSDGRQFPPYF. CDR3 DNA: TGTGCCAGCAGTGACGGGCGACAGTTTCCCCCGTACTTC.

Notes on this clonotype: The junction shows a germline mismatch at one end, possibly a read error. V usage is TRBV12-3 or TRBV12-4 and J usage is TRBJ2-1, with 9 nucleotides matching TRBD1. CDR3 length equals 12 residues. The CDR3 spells CASGTGRNGQFF. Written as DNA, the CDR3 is TGTGCCAGTGGGACAGGGCGGAATGGGCAGTTCTTC.

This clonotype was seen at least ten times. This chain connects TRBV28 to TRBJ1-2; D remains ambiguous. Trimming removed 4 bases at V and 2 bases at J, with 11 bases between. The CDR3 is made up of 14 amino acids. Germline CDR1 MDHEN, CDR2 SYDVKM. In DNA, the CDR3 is TGTGCCAGCAGTTATATAAACATCAACTATGGCTACACCTTC. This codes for CASSYININYGYTF.

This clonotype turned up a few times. CDR3 residues: CASGRTSYEQYF. The CDR3 DNA is TGTGCCAGCGGGCGGACCTCCTACGAGCAGTACTTC. The J gene is TRBJ2-7, the V gene TRBV7-2, with D uncertain. The V gene's germline CDR1 is SGHTA and CDR2 FQGNSA. Trimming left V 8 bases short and J 0 bases short, with 8 bases between. The length of the CDR3 is 12 residues.

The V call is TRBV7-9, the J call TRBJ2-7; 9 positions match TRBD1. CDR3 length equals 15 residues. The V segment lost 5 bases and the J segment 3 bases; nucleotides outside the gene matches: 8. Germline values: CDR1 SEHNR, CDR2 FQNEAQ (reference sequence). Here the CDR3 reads CASSASDRGVYEQYV. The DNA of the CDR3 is TGTGCCAGCAGCGCCTCGGACAGGGGCGTCTACGAGCAGTACGTC.